This passage covers 6 T cell receptor beta chains from one sample sequenced in a study of blood T cell repertoires in COVID-19. Assay used: immunoSEQ multiplex PCR; TCRdb lists only in-frame clones, some missing. Among some 110,000 clones listed, 75% to 90% were seen once. Sequencing input: peripheral blood. These receptors all come from a man aged 35 to 55 with acute or convalescent COVID-19.

The J gene is TRBJ2-1, the V gene TRBV27; 8 nucleotides line up with TRBD2. The CDR3 length is 13 residues. V gave up 3 bases and J gave up 10 bases; unmatched junction bases: 5. Per the germline V gene, CDR1 is MNHEY and CDR2 is SMNVEV (reference sequence). CDR3 residues: CASSLDGTREQFF. Here the CDR3 DNA reads TGTGCCAGCAGTTTGGATGGGACTAGGGAGCAGTTCTTC.

This sequence joins TRBV6-5 and TRBJ1-1; D perhaps matches TRBD1 (5 bases). The CDR3 is 13 residues long. CDR1 MNHEY and CDR2 SVGAGI come from the germline V gene. The germline V and J ends were trimmed by 6 bases and 1 base, with 9 bases remaining between them. CDR3 residues: CASSTDRNTEAFF. CDR3 bases: TGTGCCAGCAGCACCGACAGGAACACTGAAGCTTTCTTT.

This clone was picked up a small number of times. V usage is TRBV5-4 and J usage is TRBJ1-2; D uncertain. CDR1 is SGHNT and CDR2 is YYREEE in the germline V gene (reference sequence). The CDR3 length is 14 residues. V gave up 3 bases and J gave up 6 bases, with 15 bases separating them. CDR3 in DNA: TGTGCCAGCAGCTACCCGGGAGGGAGGGATGGCTACACCTTC. Protein: CASSYPGGRDGYTF.

The V call is TRBV30, the J call TRBJ2-2; 11 positions agree with TRBD2. The ends lost 1 base at V and 3 bases at J; junction bases unmatched: 7. Germline CDR1 GTSNPN, CDR2 SVGIG (reference sequence). The CDR3 runs 17 residues. The CDR3 nucleotides read TGTGCCTGGAGTGGTCCTACTAGCGGGAGAGACACCGGGGAGCTGTTTTTT. Residues: CAWSGPTSGRDTGELFF.

The V call is TRBV19, the J call TRBJ2-5; tentatively, D is TRBD2 (6 bases). Trimming removed 5 bases at V and 1 base at J, with 11 bases between. The CDR3 spans 14 residues. The V gene's germline CDR1 is LNHDA and CDR2 SQIVND (reference sequence). This CDR3 is CASSPRGSQETQYF. In DNA, the CDR3 is TGTGCCAGTAGTCCTCGGGGGTCCCAAGAGACCCAGTACTTC. Combining the CDR3 with reference TRBV19 and TRBJ2-5 gives the whole variable domain DGGITQSPKYLFRKEGQNVTLSCEQNLNHDAMYWYRQDPGQGLRLIYYSQIVNDFQKGDIAEGYSVSREKKESFPLTVTSAQKNPTAFYLCASSPRGSQETQYFGPGTRLLVL.

The chain links TRBV4-3 to TRBJ1-1, with 8 bases that match TRBD1. The trim removed 0 bases at V and 1 base at J, leaving 1 base unmatched. Germline assignment: CDR1 LGHNA and CDR2 YSLEER. The CDR3 totals 15 residues. This chain's CDR3 is CASSQEGQENTEAFF. CDR3 nucleotides: TGCGCCAGCAGCCAAGAGGGACAGGAGAACACTGAAGCTTTCTTT.